One and the same sample provided the 8 T cell receptor beta chains below, sequenced in a study of tumor-infiltrating lymphocytes in oesophageal squamous cell carcinoma. Each CDR3 protein is one row after TCRdb ran MiXCR on the PCR reads. The sample consists of approximately 10,000 distinct CDR3 sequences, 40% to 65% of them appearing once. Sequencing input: esophageal tumor tissue. Source of these receptors: a female donor with esophageal squamous cell carcinoma.

J is TRBJ2-3 and V is TRBV19, with D maybe TRBD2 (5 bases). Germline V gene sequence: CDR1 LNHDA, CDR2 SQIVND (reference sequence). This CDR3 comprises 17 residues. V was pared by 4 bases and J by 0 bases, with 17 bases between. The CDR3 bases are TGTGCCAGTAGTAGAGGATACGGGGATACTAGCACAGATACGCAGTATTTT. Its translation: CASSRGYGDTSTDTQYF.

The sample holds one count of this clonotype. V gene TRBV28 combines with J gene TRBJ2-7; D ambiguous. Germline CDR1 MDHEN, CDR2 SYDVKM. The length of the CDR3 is 12 residues. The ends were cut back, 6 bases at V and 2 bases at J, with 8 bases in the middle. The CDR3 nucleotides read TGTGCCAGCAGAGGAGTTACCTACGAGCAGTACTTC. Protein product: CASRGVTYEQYF.

CDR3 protein: CASSLMLDYNEQFF. CDR3 nucleotides: TGTGCCAGCAGCCTTATGCTAGACTACAATGAGCAGTTCTTC. This sequence joins TRBV7-2 and TRBJ2-1; D is unclear. This CDR3 spans 14 amino acids. V lost 5 bases to trimming and J lost 3 bases, with 11 bases between them. CDR1 and CDR2 (germline): SGHTA, FQGNSA. The entire variable domain, with the rest obtained from reference TRBV7-2 and TRBJ2-1, is as follows: GAGVSQSPSNKVTEKGKDVELRCDPISGHTALYWYRQSLGQGLEFLIYFQGNSAPDKSGLPSDRFSAERTGGSVSTLTIQRTQQEDSAVYLCASSLMLDYNEQFFGPGTRLTVL.

Sample share makes this clonotype medium-sized (0.01 to 0.1%). The genes are TRBV7-9 and TRBJ2-4; TRBD2 matches at 7 bases. V was pared by 1 base and J by 2 bases, with 5 bases of the junction left unmatched. Germline V lookup: CDR1 SEHNR, CDR2 FQNEAQ (reference sequence). This CDR3 contains 16 residues. CDR3 in DNA: TGTGCCAGCAGCTTAGGGCAGGGAGGGTCCAAAAACATTCAGTACTTC. Its protein product is CASSLGQGGSKNIQYF.

The chain uses TRBV2 and TRBJ2-5; D tentatively reads TRBD1 or TRBD2 (5 bases each). Germline V gene lookup returns CDR1 SNHLY and CDR2 FYNNEI. V was cut by 3 bases and J by 0 bases, with 14 bases left in between. This CDR3 is built from 16 residues. The CDR3 DNA reads TGTGCCAGCAGTGACGGGGCGTTAGCTGACCAAGAGACCCAGTACTTC. Translated, it gives CASSDGALADQETQYF.

This clonotype has only a few counts. One end of the junction varies from germline; a read error may be responsible. The rearrangement links TRBV7-6 to TRBJ2-1, with TRBD2 as a possible D gene (5 bases). The CDR3 is 14 residues long. The germline gives CDR1 SGHVS, CDR2 FNYEAQ. CDR3 region: CASSLHTVTGELYF. In DNA form, the CDR3 reads TGTGCCAGCAGCTTACACACTGTCACCGGGGAGCTGTACTTC.

This clonotype came up a few times. V and J are TRBV7-2 and TRBJ2-7; 9 positions agree with TRBD2. Trimming took 0 bases from V and 2 from J; bases not matched to a gene: 5. From germline, CDR1 is SGHTA and CDR2 FQGNSA. The CDR3 contains 16 residues. The CDR3 here is CASSLAAGGQAYEQYF. CDR3 nucleotide sequence: TGTGCCAGCAGCTTAGCCGCGGGGGGGCAAGCCTACGAGCAGTACTTC.

This chain links TRBV6-6 with TRBJ2-1; D ambiguous. CDR1 is MNHNY and CDR2 is SVGAGI in the germline V gene (reference sequence). The V and J ends lost 0 bases and 8 bases respectively, with 8 bases between them. This CDR3 has 13 amino acids. CDR3 region: CASSYSPNYEQFF. Written as DNA, the CDR3 is TGTGCCAGCAGTTACTCGCCCAATTATGAGCAGTTCTTC.